A single sample gave rise to the 25 T cell receptor beta chains below, sequenced in a study of blood T cell repertoires in COVID-19. TCRdb keeps only in-frame clones here, not all; method: immunoSEQ multiplex PCR. The sample consists of about 210,000 clones, roughly 80% of them appearing once. Sequencing used peripheral blood. Receptors were obtained from a woman in her 70s with COVID-19, enrolled during active disease.

This chain connects TRBV5-1 to TRBJ2-1; 13 nucleotides agree with TRBD2. This CDR3 spans 14 amino acids. The germline V gene has CDR1 SGHRS and CDR2 YFSETQ. The ends lost 4 bases at V and 10 bases at J; junction bases unmatched: 5. DNA for the CDR3: TGCGCCAGCAGCGGGGGACTAGCGGGACGGGAGCAGTTCTTC. Its translation: CASSGGLAGREQFF.

V and J are TRBV5-6 and TRBJ1-4; tentatively, D is TRBD1 (5 bases). Trimming removed 5 bases at V and 8 bases at J, with 13 bases between. CDR1 is SGHDT and CDR2 is YYEEEE in the germline V gene. CDR3 length: 13 amino acids. The CDR3 sequence is CASSPGQGEKLFF. DNA of the CDR3: TGTGCCAGCAGTCCCGGACAAGGGGAAAAACTGTTTTTT.

CDR3 nucleotide sequence: TGTGCCAGCTCAAACCCGAATTCCGGGACAGGGGGCAATTCACCCCTCCACTTT. Protein sequence: CASSNPNSGTGGNSPLHF. The rearrangement joins TRBV18 to TRBJ1-6, with 12 nucleotides matching TRBD1. The CDR3 consists of 18 residues. The V gene's germline CDR1 is KGHSH and CDR2 LQKENI. J lost 7 bases, V lost 5 bases, and 12 bases had no gene match.

J is TRBJ1-3 and V is TRBV6-5; D gene uncertain. V shed 5 bases and J shed 0 bases, with 11 bases lying between them. CDR3 size: 15 residues. Germline CDR1 MNHEY, CDR2 SVGAGI. CDR3 region: CASSPGMYSGNTIYF. CDR3 bases: TGTGCCAGCAGTCCCGGGATGTACTCTGGAAACACCATATATTTT.

The V gene is TRBV7-3, the J gene TRBJ2-3, with 9 nucleotides matching TRBD1. Trimming cost V 6 bases and J 1 base; bases outside gene matches: 2. CDR1 and CDR2 from the germline V gene are SGHTA and FQGTGA. The CDR3 has 14 residues. CDR3 sequence: CASSRTGGTDTQYF. CDR3 nucleotide sequence: TGTGCCAGCAGTCGGACAGGGGGCACAGATACGCAGTATTTT.

DNA for the CDR3: TGTGCCAGCAGTTACTCGATCCGCGGGAGTGCCCCCTCCTACGAGCAGTACTTC. It codes for CASSYSIRGSAPSYEQYF. The chain is built from TRBV6-2 or TRBV6-3 and TRBJ2-7, with 7 bases that match TRBD2. The CDR3 extends over 18 amino acids. CDR1 MNHEY and CDR2 SVGEGT come from the germline V gene. After removal of 0 bases from V and 0 bases from J, the junction contained 11 bases not matched to a gene.

This chain uses TRBV27 with TRBJ1-3, with 9 bases that match TRBD1. This CDR3 contains 14 residues. V lost 5 bases, J lost 2 bases, and 1 base stayed unmatched. CDR1 and CDR2 from the germline V gene are MNHEY and SMNVEV (reference sequence). The CDR3 DNA sequence: TGTGCCAGCAGTCGGACAGGGGCTGGAAACACCATATATTTT. This encodes CASSRTGAGNTIYF.

J is TRBJ1-4 and V is TRBV18; perhaps TRBD1 as D (5 bases). The length of the CDR3 is 16 residues. CDR1 and CDR2 from the germline V gene are KGHSH and LQKENI. V lost 5 bases and J lost 4, with 17 bases in between. CDR3: CASSGVRQRRNEKLFF. The CDR3 nucleotides read TGTGCCAGCTCAGGAGTGAGACAGCGACGTAATGAAAAACTGTTTTTT.

This CDR3 reads CASSLSSGGRYEQYF. The CDR3 nucleotides read TGTGCCAGCAGTTTATCGTCAGGGGGCCGGTACGAGCAGTACTTC. The chain carries TRBV27 and TRBJ2-7, with 8 nucleotides matching TRBD1. Trimming at V came to 0 bases and at J to 4 bases, leaving 5 bases not matched to a gene. Germline CDR1 and CDR2: MNHEY and SMNVEV (reference sequence). This CDR3 spans 15 amino acids.

The chain joins TRBV4-1 to TRBJ2-2, with a possible D match to TRBD2 (5 bases). Germline V gives CDR1 MGHRA, CDR2 YSYEKL. The CDR3 runs 16 residues. Trimming stripped 0 bases from V and 5 bases from J, with 13 bases between. The CDR3 is CASSQEQDSLTGELFF. Here the CDR3 DNA reads TGCGCCAGCAGCCAAGAGCAGGACTCTTTGACCGGGGAGCTGTTTTTT.

This chain joins TRBV7-9 and TRBJ2-6, with 7 bases fitting TRBD1. The V gene end was trimmed by 1 base and the J gene end by 0 bases; junction bases not matched to a gene: 6. The length of the CDR3 is 18 residues. The germline gives CDR1 SEHNR, CDR2 FQNEAQ (reference sequence). The CDR3 bases are TGTGCCAGCAGCTTAGGACAGGGTCTAGGCTCTGGGGCCAACGTCCTGACTTTC. Residues: CASSLGQGLGSGANVLTF.

The sample holds one count of this clone. This chain links TRBV30 with TRBJ2-3, with 8 bases fitting TRBD2. The ends lost 0 bases at V and 4 bases at J; junction bases unmatched: 9. Germline CDR1 GTSNPN, CDR2 SVGIG (reference sequence). There are 16 residues in the CDR3. The CDR3 DNA is TGTGCCTGGAGTGTACCCGAGCGGGAGTCCTCAGATACGCAGTATTTT. Translated, it gives CAWSVPERESSDTQYF.

V usage is TRBV6-2 or TRBV6-3 and J usage is TRBJ2-1, with TRBD2 identical over 9 bases. Per the germline V gene, CDR1 is MNHEY and CDR2 is SVGEGT. With 4 bases clipped from V and 4 bases from J, the junction kept 8 bases outside the gene matches. This CDR3 is built from 16 residues. The CDR3 nucleotides are TGTGCCAGCAGTTTAGGCCCAGCGGGAGGTTACAATGAGCAGTTCTTC. It encodes CASSLGPAGGYNEQFF.

The chain carries TRBV20-1 and TRBJ1-1, with D unresolved. Germline values: CDR1 DFQATT, CDR2 SNEGSKA (reference sequence). V lost 3 bases and J lost 5, with 13 bases in between. This CDR3 contains 13 residues. Written as DNA, the CDR3 is TGCAGTGCTAGTCGGGGAACCAAGACTGAAGCTTTCTTT. Its translation is CSASRGTKTEAFF.

This clone is a singleton in its sample. This chain uses TRBV10-3 with TRBJ2-7, with 7 nucleotides matching TRBD1. The CDR3 sequence is 13 residues long. With 5 bases clipped from V and 10 bases from J, the junction kept 11 bases outside the gene matches. Per germline, CDR1 ENHRY and CDR2 SYGVKD. CDR3 sequence (DNA): TGTGCCATCAGTTCAGGGGGTAGCGCTAAACAGTACTTC. Translating it yields CAISSGGSAKQYF.

The genes are TRBV7-2 and TRBJ1-3; 9 bases match TRBD1. V lost 5 bases and J lost 7; bases outside the gene matches: 18. The CDR3 runs 18 residues. From germline, CDR1 is SGHTA and CDR2 FQGNSA. The DNA of the CDR3 is TGTGCCAGCAGCCCTACTCGATCAACAGGGGGCCCCAGGAACACCATATATTTT. Amino acids: CASSPTRSTGGPRNTIYF.

The chain employs TRBV5-4 and TRBJ2-1; 8 nucleotides align to TRBD2. Germline loops: CDR1 SGHNT, CDR2 YYREEE (reference sequence). The CDR3 has 16 residues. The V and J ends lost 5 bases and 3 bases, in that order; junction bases with no gene match: 10. CDR3 in amino acids: CASSVLSAGGYNEQFF. CDR3 bases: TGTGCCAGCAGTGTGTTGAGTGCGGGAGGCTACAATGAGCAGTTCTTC.

The table lists this clone with a few counts. J is TRBJ2-2 and V is TRBV5-1; D gene uncertain. Germline lookup yields CDR1 SGHRS and CDR2 YFSETQ. The CDR3 has 15 amino acids. V was cut by 0 bases and J by 1 base, with 7 bases left in between. The CDR3 is CASSLAQRNTGELFF. The CDR3 DNA reads TGCGCCAGCAGCTTGGCCCAGCGGAACACCGGGGAGCTGTTTTTT.

The J gene is TRBJ1-5, the V gene TRBV6-5, with D perhaps TRBD1 (6 bases). With 6 bases removed from V and 8 bases from J, the gap between germline ends came to 14 bases. Germline-derived CDR1 and CDR2 are MNHEY and SVGAGI. This CDR3 has 13 amino acids. CDR3 nucleotide sequence: TGTGCCAGCAGGAGGGGGGGTTCTGAGCCCCAGCATTTT. Amino acid sequence: CASRRGGSEPQHF.

This chain uses TRBV29-1 with TRBJ1-1; TRBD1 is a possible D gene (6 bases). The CDR3 totals 16 residues. Trimming took off 0 bases at V and 2 bases at J, with 16 bases between the two ends. CDR1 is SQVTM and CDR2 is ANQGSEA in the germline V gene. The CDR3 nucleotides read TGCAGCGTTGAAGATCGGGGGGCGAGGATTAACACTGAAGCTTTCTTT. It encodes CSVEDRGARINTEAFF.

The rearrangement uses TRBV7-6 and TRBJ1-6, with D possibly TRBD1 on 5 matching bases. This CDR3 has 14 amino acids. V dropped 2 bases and J dropped 5 bases, with 7 bases sitting between them. The V gene's germline CDR1 is SGHVS and CDR2 FNYEAQ. CDR3 nucleotide sequence: TGTGCCAGCAGCTTATCAGGGAATAATTCACCCCTCCACTTT. This gives the protein CASSLSGNNSPLHF.

The chain has TRBV2 and TRBJ2-5, with D possibly being TRBD2 (5 bases). The germline V gene has CDR1 SNHLY and CDR2 FYNNEI. The CDR3 is 15 amino acids. V lost 4 bases to trimming and J lost 2 bases, with 14 bases between them. The CDR3 loop reads CASSVNGVGQETQYF. The CDR3 DNA is TGTGCCAGCAGTGTAAACGGGGTGGGACAAGAGACCCAGTACTTC.

Remarks on this clone: This CDR3 is also generated by other DNA sequences in the sample. V and J are TRBV3-1 (or the pseudogene TRBV3-2) and TRBJ1-1, with 7 bases matching TRBD1. The CDR3 runs to 13 residues. J lost 4 bases, V lost 5 bases, and 4 bases had no gene match. Germline V CDR1 and CDR2: LGHDT, YNNKEL (reference sequence). The CDR3 protein is CASSRTGGTEAFF. DNA of the CDR3: TGTGCCAGCAGCAGGACAGGTGGCACTGAAGCTTTCTTT.

CDR3 DNA sequence: TGTGCCAGTAGGATAATCGACAGGGCAACCGGCTACACCTTC. It encodes CASRIIDRATGYTF. The chain carries TRBV19 and TRBJ1-2; 7 bases map to TRBD1. Germline V gene data show CDR1 as LNHDA and CDR2 as SQIVND (reference sequence). The CDR3 length is 14 residues. With V trimmed by 6 bases and J by 8 bases, 12 bases remained unmatched.

J is TRBJ2-3 and V is TRBV5-6, with D tentatively TRBD2 (6 bases). V was trimmed by 1 base and J by 3 bases, leaving 12 bases between them. Germline CDR1 SGHDT, CDR2 YYEEEE. This CDR3 has 15 residues. DNA of the CDR3: TGTGCCAGCAGCTTGTGGAGGGAAGTAACAGATACGCAGTATTTT. Protein sequence: CASSLWREVTDTQYF.